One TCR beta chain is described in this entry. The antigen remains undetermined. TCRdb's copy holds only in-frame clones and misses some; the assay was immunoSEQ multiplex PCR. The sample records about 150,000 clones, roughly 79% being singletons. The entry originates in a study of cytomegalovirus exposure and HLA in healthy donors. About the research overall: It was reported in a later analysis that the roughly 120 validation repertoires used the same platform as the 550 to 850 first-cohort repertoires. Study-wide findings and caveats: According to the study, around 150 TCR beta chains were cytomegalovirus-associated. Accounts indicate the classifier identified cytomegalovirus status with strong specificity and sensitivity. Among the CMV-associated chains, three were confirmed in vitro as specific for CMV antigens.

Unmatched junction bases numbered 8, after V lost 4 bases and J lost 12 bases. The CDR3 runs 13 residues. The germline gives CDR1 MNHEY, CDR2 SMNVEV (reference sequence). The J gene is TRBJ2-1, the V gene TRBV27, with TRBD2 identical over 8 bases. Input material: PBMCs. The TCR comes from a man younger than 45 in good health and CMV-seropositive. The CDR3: CASSSGLGLWQFF. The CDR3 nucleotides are TGTGCCAGCAGTTCGGGACTAGGGCTTTGGCAGTTCTTC.